This TCR beta chain is from a study of blood T cell repertoires in COVID-19. CDR3 length: 15 residues. Germline CDR1 reads LNHDA; CDR2 reads SQIVND (reference sequence). The V gene end was trimmed by 6 bases and the J gene end by 0 bases; junction bases not matched to a gene: 4. In the authors' workflow: Estimates of nucleated cell counts were drawn from the amplification of reference gene primers. Repertoires were generated with immunoSEQ multiplex PCR, while TCRdb's copy carries only in-frame clones and drops some. Clonal size and the V and J genes are those of that table, whereas D and trimming came from the DNA. The sample gives 200,000 to 300,000 clones, around 89% of which show up once; roughly 4% is in the top ten.

This TCR derives from a man aged 60 to 69 who had recovered from COVID-19. Sequencing was carried out using peripheral blood. This chain connects TRBV19 to TRBJ1-5; 8 bases align to TRBD1. The CDR3 DNA sequence: TGTGCCAGTAGACAGGGGGTCCCTAGCAATCAGCCCCAGCATTTT. This encodes CASRQGVPSNQPQHF.